A selection of T cell receptor beta chains follows, all from one sample in a study of T-cell memory formation after mild COVID-19. Each CDR3 protein gets one entry after TCRdb re-called the 5' RACE reads with MiXCR. Of 250,000 to 400,000 distinct CDR3 sequences in the sample, 14% are singletons; the top ten hold around 20%. The sample was PBMCs or a T cell subset sorted from them (not recorded which). Receptors were obtained from a man younger than 35 who had mild COVID-19 (a few samples of this study predate the infection). Cell type and time point are not known. CDR3s include the opening cysteine and the closing phenylalanine or tryptophan. The order of the fields is CDR3 length, V gene, J gene, clone size, D gene, CDR3 DNA, CDR3 protein. The D gene is left open where the match is weak. Clone size is shown for a subset of rows, as once, few, many or a class of expanded clone.

cdr3_length: 14
v_call: TRBV5-1
j_call: TRBJ2-3
clone_size: few
d_call: TRBD2
cdr3_nt: TGCGCCAGCAGCGACGTGACTAGCGCAGATACGCAGTATTTT
cdr3_aa: CASSDVTSADTQYF

cdr3_length: 14
v_call: TRBV9
j_call: TRBJ1-6
clone_size: few
d_call: NA
cdr3_nt: TGTGCCAGCAGCGTAGCATGGGTAAATTCACCCCTCCACTTT
cdr3_aa: CASSVAWVNSPLHF

cdr3_length: 18
v_call: TRBV18
j_call: TRBJ1-2
clone_size: once
d_call: NA
cdr3_nt: TGTGCCAGCTCACCATTCGATTTAATAGGAGCAGCTAACTATGGCTACACCTTC
cdr3_aa: CASSPFDLIGAANYGYTF

cdr3_length: 14
v_call: TRBV7-2
j_call: TRBJ1-1
clone_size: many
d_call: TRBD1
cdr3_nt: TGTGCCAGCACCTCGGTGGGGACAGGGACTGAAGCTTTCTTT
cdr3_aa: CASTSVGTGTEAFF

cdr3_length: 12
v_call: TRBV24-1
j_call: TRBJ2-3
clone_size: few
d_call: NA
cdr3_nt: TGTGCCACAAGAGACGGGTCGGATACGCAGTATTTT
cdr3_aa: CATRDGSDTQYF

cdr3_length: 14
v_call: TRBV19
j_call: TRBJ1-1
clone_size: few
d_call: NA
cdr3_nt: TGTGCCAGTCGCCTTGGGGACAAGAACACTGAAGCTTTCTTT
cdr3_aa: CASRLGDKNTEAFF

cdr3_length: 15
v_call: TRBV14
j_call: TRBJ1-4
clone_size: few
d_call: NA
cdr3_nt: TGTGCCAGCAGCCAAGATAGGCGGGGCCCTCGGAAACTGTTTTTT
cdr3_aa: CASSQDRRGPRKLFF

cdr3_length: 14
v_call: TRBV2
j_call: TRBJ2-2
clone_size: NA
d_call: NA
cdr3_nt: TGTGCCAGCAGGGAGGGGACGAACACCGGGGAGCTGTTTTTT
cdr3_aa: CASREGTNTGELFF

cdr3_length: 12
v_call: TRBV4-1
j_call: TRBJ1-1
clone_size: many
d_call: NA
cdr3_nt: TGCGCCAGCAGCCAGATCGGATTCGAAGCTTTCTTT
cdr3_aa: CASSQIGFEAFF

cdr3_length: 13
v_call: TRBV2
j_call: TRBJ2-3
clone_size: NA
d_call: NA
cdr3_nt: TGTGCCAGCAGTGAAGCGCGGGCAGATACGCAGTATTTT
cdr3_aa: CASSEARADTQYF

cdr3_length: 16
v_call: TRBV5-1
j_call: TRBJ2-5
clone_size: NA
d_call: TRBD1
cdr3_nt: TGCGCCAGCAGCTTAGGACAGGGTGGACCGGGGACGACCCAGAACTTC
cdr3_aa: CASSLGQGGPGTTQNF

cdr3_length: 13
v_call: TRBV6-2/TRBV6-3
j_call: TRBJ1-1
clone_size: NA
d_call: NA
cdr3_nt: TGTGCCAGCAGTTTTCAGGATGGCACTGAAGCTTTCTTT
cdr3_aa: CASSFQDGTEAFF

cdr3_length: 16
v_call: TRBV5-1
j_call: TRBJ1-6
clone_size: few
d_call: NA
cdr3_nt: TGCGCCAGCAGCTTGGCGGGGGACAAGCATGCCTCACCCCTCCACTTT
cdr3_aa: CASSLAGDKHASPLHF

cdr3_length: 15
v_call: TRBV12-3/TRBV12-4
j_call: TRBJ2-3
clone_size: few
d_call: TRBD2
cdr3_nt: TGTGCCAGCAGGGGGGGGGGAGTAGGCACAGATACGCAGTATTTT
cdr3_aa: CASRGGGVGTDTQYF

cdr3_length: 16
v_call: TRBV20-1
j_call: TRBJ2-2
clone_size: few
d_call: TRBD1
cdr3_nt: TGCAGTGCTAGAGGAGTGGACAGGCTACGCACCGGGGAGCTGTTTTTT
cdr3_aa: CSARGVDRLRTGELFF

cdr3_length: 13
v_call: TRBV20-1
j_call: TRBJ1-1
clone_size: NA
d_call: NA
cdr3_nt: TGCAGTGCTACCAACACGGGGCCCACTGAAGCTTTCTTT
cdr3_aa: CSATNTGPTEAFF

cdr3_length: 13
v_call: TRBV18
j_call: TRBJ1-2
clone_size: NA
d_call: TRBD1
cdr3_nt: TGTGCCAGCTCGCAGGGACAGGGGGAAGGCTACACCTTC
cdr3_aa: CASSQGQGEGYTF

cdr3_length: 14
v_call: TRBV6-2/TRBV6-3
j_call: TRBJ1-1
clone_size: NA
d_call: NA
cdr3_nt: TGTGCCAGCAGTTACTCCGGCCTAACTACTGACACTTTCTTT
cdr3_aa: CASSYSGLTTDTFF

cdr3_length: 14
v_call: TRBV12-3/TRBV12-4
j_call: TRBJ2-3
clone_size: NA
d_call: NA
cdr3_nt: TGTGCCAGCGCCTTCCAGGGAGGACCCGATACGCAGTATTTT
cdr3_aa: CASAFQGGPDTQYF

cdr3_length: 13
v_call: TRBV12-3/TRBV12-4
j_call: TRBJ2-1
clone_size: few
d_call: NA
cdr3_nt: TGTGCCACCACACAGCTAACCTACAATGAGCAGTTCTTC
cdr3_aa: CATTQLTYNEQFF

cdr3_length: 17
v_call: TRBV6-5
j_call: TRBJ2-2
clone_size: few
d_call: TRBD2
cdr3_nt: TGTGCCAGCAGTTACCCAGCGGGGGGGCCTAGAACCGGGGAGCTGTTTTTT
cdr3_aa: CASSYPAGGPRTGELFF

cdr3_length: 15
v_call: TRBV9
j_call: TRBJ2-1
clone_size: NA
d_call: TRBD2
cdr3_nt: TGTGCCAGCAGCGTAGGAATAGCGGGGGACAATGAGCAGTTCTTC
cdr3_aa: CASSVGIAGDNEQFF

cdr3_length: 13
v_call: TRBV25-1
j_call: TRBJ2-5
clone_size: many
d_call: NA
cdr3_nt: TGTGCCAGCAGTGCGGGCAGCCAAGAGACCCAGTACTTC
cdr3_aa: CASSAGSQETQYF

cdr3_length: 15
v_call: TRBV5-1
j_call: TRBJ1-4
clone_size: few
d_call: NA
cdr3_nt: TGCGCCAGCAGCCGGGGGGCCGCAACTAATGAAAAACTGTTTTTT
cdr3_aa: CASSRGAATNEKLFF

cdr3_length: 17
v_call: TRBV5-1
j_call: TRBJ1-4
clone_size: NA
d_call: TRBD1
cdr3_nt: TGCGCCAGCAGCCCGCAGCCGACAGGGGCGATGAATGAAAAACTGTTTTTT
cdr3_aa: CASSPQPTGAMNEKLFF

cdr3_length: 17
v_call: TRBV20-1
j_call: TRBJ2-7
clone_size: NA
d_call: TRBD2
cdr3_nt: TGCAGTGCTAGAGATCACCTAGCGGGGGTCTACGCCTACGAGCAGTACTTC
cdr3_aa: CSARDHLAGVYAYEQYF

cdr3_length: 13
v_call: TRBV2
j_call: TRBJ2-3
clone_size: few
d_call: NA
cdr3_nt: TGTGCCAGCATGGCGGCCGGGACAGATACGCAGTATTTT
cdr3_aa: CASMAAGTDTQYF

cdr3_length: 13
v_call: TRBV7-2
j_call: TRBJ2-3
clone_size: many
d_call: NA
cdr3_nt: TGTGCCAGCAGCTCAACCCACAGGGATACGCAGTATTTT
cdr3_aa: CASSSTHRDTQYF

cdr3_length: 15
v_call: TRBV20-1
j_call: TRBJ1-1
clone_size: NA
d_call: NA
cdr3_nt: TGCAGTGCTAGAGAGGGTTTCGCGATGAACACTGAAGCTTTCTTT
cdr3_aa: CSAREGFAMNTEAFF

cdr3_length: 13
v_call: TRBV4-3
j_call: TRBJ2-3
clone_size: NA
d_call: NA
cdr3_nt: TGCGCCAGCAGCCAGTCTCTCACAGATACGCAGTATTTT
cdr3_aa: CASSQSLTDTQYF

cdr3_length: 14
v_call: TRBV6-5
j_call: TRBJ1-5
clone_size: few
d_call: NA
cdr3_nt: TGTGCCAGCAGAAATCAGGATAGGAATCAGCCCCAGCATTTT
cdr3_aa: CASRNQDRNQPQHF

cdr3_length: 15
v_call: TRBV3-1
j_call: TRBJ2-3
clone_size: few
d_call: TRBD2
cdr3_nt: TGTGCCAGCAGCCAAGTGCAGCGGGGGACTGATACGCAGTATTTT
cdr3_aa: CASSQVQRGTDTQYF

cdr3_length: 14
v_call: TRBV6-5
j_call: TRBJ2-5
clone_size: few
d_call: NA
cdr3_nt: TGTGCCAGCAGTTACGAAGGGTTATGGGAGACCCAGTACTTC
cdr3_aa: CASSYEGLWETQYF

cdr3_length: 15
v_call: TRBV4-1
j_call: TRBJ1-5
clone_size: few
d_call: NA
cdr3_nt: TGCGCCAGCAGCCAAGTGCGACAGGACAATCAGCCCCAGCATTTT
cdr3_aa: CASSQVRQDNQPQHF

cdr3_length: 17
v_call: TRBV21-1
j_call: TRBJ2-5
clone_size: many
d_call: NA
cdr3_nt: TGTGCCAGCAGCAAAATTTTTCGGGGGGGGTCCCAAGAGACCCAGTACTTC
cdr3_aa: CASSKIFRGGSQETQYF

cdr3_length: 12
v_call: TRBV7-9
j_call: TRBJ2-5
clone_size: few
d_call: NA
cdr3_nt: TGTGCCAGCAGCACGCATCGGGAGACCCAGTACTTC
cdr3_aa: CASSTHRETQYF

cdr3_length: 13
v_call: TRBV4-3
j_call: TRBJ1-1
clone_size: NA
d_call: NA
cdr3_nt: TGCGCCAGCAGCCAAGCCTCCGGGACTGAAGCTTTCTTT
cdr3_aa: CASSQASGTEAFF

cdr3_length: 13
v_call: TRBV28
j_call: TRBJ2-5
clone_size: few
d_call: NA
cdr3_nt: TGTGCCACCTCCGGGCCAGGGCAAGAGACCCAGTACTTC
cdr3_aa: CATSGPGQETQYF

cdr3_length: 11
v_call: TRBV11-2
j_call: TRBJ1-2
clone_size: few
d_call: NA
cdr3_nt: TGTGCCAGCAGTGGGGCCGGGGGCTACACCTTC
cdr3_aa: CASSGAGGYTF

cdr3_length: 13
v_call: TRBV7-9
j_call: TRBJ2-4
clone_size: NA
d_call: TRBD2
cdr3_nt: TGTGCCAGCAGCTCGGGAGGGTTTGGTATTCAGTACTTC
cdr3_aa: CASSSGGFGIQYF

cdr3_length: 14
v_call: TRBV5-1
j_call: TRBJ1-2
clone_size: NA
d_call: TRBD1
cdr3_nt: TGCGCCAGCAGCCACGGACAGGGGGTTGATGGCTACACCTTC
cdr3_aa: CASSHGQGVDGYTF

cdr3_length: 15
v_call: TRBV15
j_call: TRBJ2-1
clone_size: few
d_call: NA
cdr3_nt: TGTGCCACCAGCAGAGATAATCGGAGGGCCGATGAGCAGTTCTTC
cdr3_aa: CATSRDNRRADEQFF

cdr3_length: 16
v_call: TRBV6-2/TRBV6-3
j_call: TRBJ1-1
clone_size: NA
d_call: NA
cdr3_nt: TGTGCCAGCTTTTCCGACGCGGGAAGGGGAACGACTGAAGCTTTCTTT
cdr3_aa: CASFSDAGRGTTEAFF

cdr3_length: 15
v_call: TRBV7-9
j_call: TRBJ1-2
clone_size: few
d_call: NA
cdr3_nt: TGTGCCAGCAGCTATGCCGGGAGCCGAACGAATGGCTACACCTTC
cdr3_aa: CASSYAGSRTNGYTF

cdr3_length: 16
v_call: TRBV29-1
j_call: TRBJ2-3
clone_size: few
d_call: NA
cdr3_nt: TGCAGCGTGACCGAGACCCTGGGGCGGAGCACAGATACGCAGTATTTT
cdr3_aa: CSVTETLGRSTDTQYF

cdr3_length: 15
v_call: TRBV12-3/TRBV12-4
j_call: TRBJ2-6
clone_size: few
d_call: NA
cdr3_nt: TGTGCCAGCAGTTTATCGGGGCGCGGGGCCAACGTCCTGACTTTC
cdr3_aa: CASSLSGRGANVLTF

cdr3_length: 14
v_call: TRBV4-1
j_call: TRBJ1-5
clone_size: NA
d_call: NA
cdr3_nt: TGCGCCAGCAGCCCGGGACCTGACAATCAGCCCCAGCATTTT
cdr3_aa: CASSPGPDNQPQHF